The present TCR beta chain was sequenced within a study of T-cell memory formation after mild COVID-19. Background on the study: The TCR clusters were mostly specific to one donor.

Using constant-segment primers, 5'RACE produced TCR alpha and TCR beta cDNA libraries carrying sample barcodes and UMIs. In TCRdb, the 5' RACE reads were re-called with MiXCR into one record per CDR3 protein. The data hold approximately 300,000 distinct CDR3 sequences, with roughly 15% observed a single time. Overall study results and limits: Among contracting clones, CD4+ were mainly CM/EM and CD8+ enriched in EMRA.

This clonotype was observed many times. Its matching antigen is unknown. Germline V CDR1 and CDR2: KGHSH, LQKENI. Trimming shortened V by 3 bases and J by 0 bases, and 10 bases separated the two germline ends. The CDR3 length is 15 residues. The chain has TRBV18 and TRBJ2-3; D is undetermined. Sample: PBMCs or a T cell subset sorted from them (not recorded which). This clonotype originated in a man aged 18-30 years who had mild COVID-19 (a few samples of this study predate the infection). Cell type and time point are not known. The CDR3 DNA is TGTGCCAGCTCACCGGTGCCCCTGAGCACAGATACGCAGTATTTT. Protein sequence: CASSPVPLSTDTQYF.